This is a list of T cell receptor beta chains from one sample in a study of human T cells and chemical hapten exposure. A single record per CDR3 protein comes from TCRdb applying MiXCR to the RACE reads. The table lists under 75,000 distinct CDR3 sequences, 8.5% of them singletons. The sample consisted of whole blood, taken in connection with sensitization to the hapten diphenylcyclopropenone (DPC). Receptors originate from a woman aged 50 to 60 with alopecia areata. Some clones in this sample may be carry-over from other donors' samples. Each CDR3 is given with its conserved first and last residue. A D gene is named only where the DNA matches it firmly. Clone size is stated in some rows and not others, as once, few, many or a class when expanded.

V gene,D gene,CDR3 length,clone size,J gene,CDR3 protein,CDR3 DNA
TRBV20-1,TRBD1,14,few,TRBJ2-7,CSALGQGVGYEQYF,TGCAGTGCTCTGGGACAGGGAGTAGGTTACGAGCAGTACTTC
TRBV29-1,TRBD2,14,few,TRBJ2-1,CSVGPSGLHNEQFF,TGCAGCGTTGGGCCTAGCGGGCTCCACAATGAGCAGTTCTTC
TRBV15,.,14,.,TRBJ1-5,CATSRETGNQPQHF,TGTGCCACCAGCAGGGAAACAGGGAATCAGCCCCAGCATTTT
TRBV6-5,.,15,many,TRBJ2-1,CASSPWRGSTNEQFF,TGTGCCAGCAGTCCCTGGAGGGGGTCCACTAATGAGCAGTTCTTC
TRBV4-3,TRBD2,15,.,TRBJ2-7,CASSQGQAGVYEQYF,TGCGCCAGCAGCCAAGGTCAGGCGGGAGTCTACGAGCAGTACTTC
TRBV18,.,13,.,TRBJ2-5,CASSPPTGETQYF,TGTGCCAGCTCACCACCGACGGGGGAGACCCAGTACTTC
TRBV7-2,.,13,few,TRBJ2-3,CASSKRSGELQYF,TGTGCCAGCAGCAAGCGAAGTGGAGAGTTGCAGTATTTT
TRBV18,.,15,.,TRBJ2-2,CASSPPTRGGGELFF,TGTGCCAGCTCACCACCGACGAGGGGCGGCGGGGAGCTGTTTTTT
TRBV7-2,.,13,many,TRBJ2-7,CASSPTGPYEQYF,TGTGCCAGCAGCCCGACAGGACCCTACGAGCAGTACTTC
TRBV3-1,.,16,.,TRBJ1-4,CASSQLAGAGGEKLFF,TGTGCCAGCAGCCAATTGGCGGGGGCCGGCGGTGAAAAACTGTTTTTT
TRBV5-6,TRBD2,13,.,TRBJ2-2,CASSLREAGELFF,TGTGCCAGCAGCTTGCGGGAGGCGGGGGAGCTGTTTTTT
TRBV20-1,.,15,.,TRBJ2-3,CSARLPGLGTDTQYF,TGCAGTGCTAGACTTCCAGGGTTGGGCACAGATACGCAGTATTTT
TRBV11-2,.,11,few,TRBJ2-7,CASLREGEQYF,TGTGCCAGCCTACGAGAGGGCGAGCAGTACTTC
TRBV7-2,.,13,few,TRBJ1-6,CASSLDKDSPLHF,TGTGCCAGCAGCTTGGACAAGGATTCACCCCTCCACTTT